What follows are 18 T cell receptor beta chains derived from one specimen sequenced in a study of T cell responses to AZD1222 COVID-19 vaccine. Sequencing was performed with immunoSEQ multiplex PCR; in TCRdb, only in-frame clones are kept and a portion is missing. The repertoire holds 140,000 to 150,000 clones, with more than 85% as singletons. Sequencing was performed on peripheral blood, taken 28 days after the second AZD1222 dose. Every receptor here comes from an adult who received the AZD1222 COVID-19 vaccine.

The CDR3 spells CASRTGALTNEKLFF. Here the CDR3 DNA reads TGTGCCAGTAGGACAGGGGCGCTGACTAATGAAAAACTGTTTTTT. The chain couples TRBV19 to TRBJ1-4; 8 bases agree with TRBD1. The germline V gene encodes CDR1 LNHDA and CDR2 SQIVND (reference sequence). CDR3 length: 15 residues. V dropped 6 bases and J dropped 2; count of bases not matched to a gene: 5.

The rearrangement uses TRBV24-1 and TRBJ1-1, with 7 bases aligning to TRBD1. CDR3 length: 19 amino acids. Germline values: CDR1 KGHDR, CDR2 SFDVKD. Losses at the gene ends were 5 bases for V and 2 bases for J; bases not matched to a gene: 19. The CDR3 coding sequence is TGTGCCACCAGTGGAACAGGGGCGACCACTACCCCAGGCAACACTGAAGCTTTCTTT. Encoded protein: CATSGTGATTTPGNTEAFF.

V gene TRBV2 combines with J gene TRBJ1-4; 9 nucleotides align to TRBD1. Germline CDR1 and CDR2: SNHLY and FYNNEI. V was clipped by 3 bases and J by 7 bases; unmatched bases: 12. CDR3 length: 17 amino acids. This CDR3 reads CASSDSYLGQGAEKLFF. DNA of the CDR3: TGTGCCAGCAGTGACTCCTATCTGGGACAGGGAGCTGAAAAACTGTTTTTT.

This chain uses TRBV7-9 with TRBJ2-2; a possible D gene is TRBD1 (5 bases). In germline, CDR1 is SEHNR, CDR2 FQNEAQ (reference sequence). V lost 0 bases to trimming and J lost 8 bases, with 10 bases between them. The CDR3 is made up of 14 amino acids. Written as DNA, the CDR3 is TGTGCCAGCAGCTTAGCCAGGGCAGGTGGGGAGCTGTTTTTT. This codes for CASSLARAGGELFF.

This chain's CDR3 is CASSAGTDGLVGPQHF. DNA for the CDR3: TGTGCCAGCAGCGCCGGGACCGATGGTTTGGTTGGGCCCCAGCATTTT. The genes are TRBV7-9 and TRBJ1-5; tentative D call: TRBD1 (5 bases). CDR3 length: 16 amino acids. V gave up 5 bases and J gave up 9 bases, with 23 bases separating them. Germline CDR1 is SEHNR and CDR2 is FQNEAQ (reference sequence).

The rearrangement links TRBV6-6 to TRBJ1-1, with TRBD1 identical over 8 bases. CDR1 and CDR2 from the germline V gene are MNHNY and SVGAGI (reference sequence). The CDR3 spans 15 residues. With V trimmed by 3 bases and J by 7 bases, 10 bases remained unmatched. The CDR3 nucleotides are TGTGCCAGCAGTTATACGGACAGGGAGCACGATGAAGCTTTCTTT. This translates into CASSYTDREHDEAFF.

The chain is built from TRBV27 and TRBJ2-6; D is unresolved. CDR1 and CDR2 from the germline V gene are MNHEY and SMNVEV (reference sequence). The CDR3 is made up of 15 amino acids. V shed 5 bases and J shed 1 base, with 9 bases lying between them. DNA for the CDR3: TGTGCCAGCAGTCTTATGGGATCTGGGGCCAACGTCCTGACTTTC. It encodes CASSLMGSGANVLTF.

This chain connects TRBV21-1 to TRBJ1-1. TRBV21-1 represents a pseudogene. The CDR3 contains 17 residues. The CDR3 spells CASRGGPLRYRDTEAFF. The DNA for the CDR3 is TGTGCCAGCAGGGGGGGTCCTCTCAGATATAGGGACACTGAAGCTTTCTTT.

The chain is built from TRBV29-1 and TRBJ1-5, with D uncertain. Germline-derived CDR1 and CDR2 are SQVTM and ANQGSEA. The length of the CDR3 is 13 residues. The V gene lost 4 bases and the J gene lost 6 bases, with 13 bases spanning the gap. The CDR3 spells CSVVSGWGQPQHF. The CDR3 region has the DNA TGCAGCGTTGTTTCGGGTTGGGGTCAGCCCCAGCATTTT.

The genes are TRBV19 and TRBJ1-4; D not certain. CDR3 size: 16 residues. CDR1 and CDR2 from the germline V gene are LNHDA and SQIVND (reference sequence). V lost 6 bases to trimming and J lost 0 bases, with 14 bases between them. The CDR3 region has the DNA TGTGCCAGTAGATATGGGAGATCTGCAACTAATGAAAAACTGTTTTTT. Amino acids: CASRYGRSATNEKLFF.

The chain is built from TRBV6-5 and TRBJ1-4, with D perhaps matching TRBD1 (5 bases). CDR1 is MNHEY, CDR2 SVGAGI, per germline. The CDR3 runs 15 residues. Trimming took 8 bases from V and 8 from J, leaving 21 bases between them. CDR3 sequence: CASGGRGWSVEKLFF. The CDR3 DNA is TGTGCCAGCGGGGGACGGGGGTGGTCCGTCGAAAAACTGTTTTTT.

V usage is TRBV4-3 and J usage is TRBJ1-1; no firm D call. Per germline, CDR1 LGHNA and CDR2 YSLEER. The CDR3 has 15 residues. Trimming removed 0 bases from V and 0 bases from J, with 8 bases in between. The CDR3 region is CASSQELDLNTEAFF. The CDR3 coding sequence is TGCGCCAGCAGCCAAGAATTAGATCTGAACACTGAAGCTTTCTTT.

CDR3 coding DNA: TGTGCCAGCAGCCACACCCTGGGACAGGGAAGACCCTTTGGCTACACCTTC. The encoded protein is CASSHTLGQGRPFGYTF. The chain joins TRBV3-1 (or the pseudogene TRBV3-2) to TRBJ1-2; 9 nucleotides line up with TRBD1. With 3 bases clipped from V and 7 bases from J, the junction kept 15 bases outside the gene matches. Germline V gene sequence: CDR1 LGHDT, CDR2 YNNKEL (reference sequence). This CDR3 is 17 amino acids long.

V and J are TRBV12-3 or TRBV12-4 and TRBJ1-1, with TRBD1 as a possible D gene (5 bases). This CDR3 has 13 residues. Trimming stripped 5 bases from V and 1 base from J, with 8 bases between. CDR3 in amino acids: CASSPTGNTEAFF. CDR3 sequence (DNA): TGTGCCAGCAGTCCAACAGGGAACACTGAAGCTTTCTTT.

This clone appeared a single time. The chain links TRBV3-1 (or the pseudogene TRBV3-2) to TRBJ2-7; maybe TRBD1 (6 bases). The CDR3 has 12 residues. Germline CDR1 is LGHDT and CDR2 is YNNKEL (reference sequence). The ends were cut back, 8 bases at V and 5 bases at J, with 13 bases in the middle. The CDR3 nucleotides are TGTGCCAGCCAGGGGACGGCGGACGAGCAGTACTTC. Translating it yields CASQGTADEQYF.

This chain uses TRBV10-2 with TRBJ1-6; perhaps TRBD1 as D (5 bases). Deletions cut 4 bases from V and 11 bases from J, with 9 bases between. CDR3 length equals 12 residues. The V gene's germline CDR1 is WSHSY and CDR2 SAAADI. CDR3 sequence: CASSAGQAPLHF. CDR3 nucleotide sequence: TGCGCCAGCAGTGCGGGGCAGGCACCCCTCCACTTT.

This chain links TRBV10-2 with TRBJ2-3, with 9 bases that match TRBD2. Germline V gene sequence: CDR1 WSHSY, CDR2 SAAADI. CDR3 size: 15 residues. The trim removed 6 bases at V and 2 bases at J, leaving 6 bases unmatched. The CDR3 sequence: CASRTGTSYTDTQYF. DNA of the CDR3: TGCGCCAGCAGAACCGGGACTAGCTACACAGATACGCAGTATTTT.

The chain recombines TRBV7-2 with TRBJ1-5; 11 bases match TRBD1. V trimming: 2 bases; J trimming: 5 bases; junction bases outside the gene matches: 2. This CDR3 comprises 15 residues. The V gene's germline CDR1 is SGHTA and CDR2 FQGNSA. The CDR3 sequence is CASSLWDRGDQPQHF. The CDR3 DNA is TGTGCCAGCAGCTTATGGGACAGGGGGGATCAGCCCCAGCATTTT.